Listed below are T cell receptor beta chains from one sample, sequenced in a study of CXCR3-negative and CXCR3-positive naive CD8 T cells. TCRdb reprocessed the 5' RACE reads, with one entry per CDR3 protein and no DNA. The listing contains approximately 66,000 distinct CDR3 sequences. Sequenced input: naive CXCR3- CD8+ T cells from blood. Receptors were obtained from a human donor in good health. Some clones in this sample may be carry-over from other donors' samples. CDR3s include the opening cysteine and the closing phenylalanine or tryptophan.

>TRBV20-1|TRBJ1-1
CSANRVVDTEAFF
>TRBV13|TRBJ2-7
CASSDWGGKHEQYF
>TRBV5-1|TRBJ1-1
CASSLSTGFNTEAFF
>TRBV27|TRBJ2-6
CASSGSGANVLTF
>TRBV5-1|TRBJ1-1
CASSVVGRETEAFF
>TRBV6-5|TRBJ2-7
CASSWISGRPYEQYF
>TRBV6-2/TRBV6-3|TRBJ2-1
CASSLGQVYNEQFF
>TRBV7-8|TRBJ2-2
CASSAYLSGMTGELFF
>TRBV10-1|TRBJ2-1
CASSESSLQDEQFF
>TRBV7-2|TRBJ2-7
CASSLADISSYEQYF
>TRBV4-1|TRBJ2-6
CASSQTGLNVLTF
>TRBV21-1|TRBJ2-1
CASSSRAGGRNNEQFF
>TRBV12-3/TRBV12-4|TRBJ2-1
CASSLAPTSGRPMGDEQFF
>TRBV7-9|TRBJ2-4
CASSSQDPPVAKNIQYF
>TRBV7-3|TRBJ2-5
CASGQGDETQYF
>TRBV7-2|TRBJ2-5
CASSSSGSGETQYF
>TRBV7-3|TRBJ1-1
CASSPGTGDEAFF
>TRBV5-4|TRBJ2-1
CASSGTGSNEQFF
>TRBV29-1|TRBJ1-1
CSVERWTGEANTEAFF
>TRBV11-2|TRBJ2-5
CASSPYRGRGAKETQYF
>TRBV5-5|TRBJ2-1
CASSLTSGAYNEQFF
>TRBV29-1|TRBJ2-7
CSVEGQAPYEQYF
>TRBV29-1|TRBJ2-1
CSVEVQGNEQFF
>TRBV12-3/TRBV12-4|TRBJ2-3
CASTHSGSSTDTQYF